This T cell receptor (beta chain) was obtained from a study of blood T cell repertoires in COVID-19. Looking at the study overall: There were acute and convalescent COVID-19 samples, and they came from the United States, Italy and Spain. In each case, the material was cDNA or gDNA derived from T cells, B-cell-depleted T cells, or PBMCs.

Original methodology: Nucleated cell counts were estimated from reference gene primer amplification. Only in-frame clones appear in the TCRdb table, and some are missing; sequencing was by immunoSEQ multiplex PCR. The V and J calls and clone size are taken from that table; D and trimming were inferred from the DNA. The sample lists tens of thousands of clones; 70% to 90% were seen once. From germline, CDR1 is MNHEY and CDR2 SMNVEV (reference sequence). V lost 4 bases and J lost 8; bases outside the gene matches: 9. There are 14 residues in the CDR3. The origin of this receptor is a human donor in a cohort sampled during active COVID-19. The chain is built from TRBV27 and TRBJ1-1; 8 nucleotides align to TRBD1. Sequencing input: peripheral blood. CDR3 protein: CASSSKSGGTEAFF. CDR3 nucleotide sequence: TGTGCCAGCAGTTCAAAATCAGGGGGCACGGAAGCTTTCTTT.